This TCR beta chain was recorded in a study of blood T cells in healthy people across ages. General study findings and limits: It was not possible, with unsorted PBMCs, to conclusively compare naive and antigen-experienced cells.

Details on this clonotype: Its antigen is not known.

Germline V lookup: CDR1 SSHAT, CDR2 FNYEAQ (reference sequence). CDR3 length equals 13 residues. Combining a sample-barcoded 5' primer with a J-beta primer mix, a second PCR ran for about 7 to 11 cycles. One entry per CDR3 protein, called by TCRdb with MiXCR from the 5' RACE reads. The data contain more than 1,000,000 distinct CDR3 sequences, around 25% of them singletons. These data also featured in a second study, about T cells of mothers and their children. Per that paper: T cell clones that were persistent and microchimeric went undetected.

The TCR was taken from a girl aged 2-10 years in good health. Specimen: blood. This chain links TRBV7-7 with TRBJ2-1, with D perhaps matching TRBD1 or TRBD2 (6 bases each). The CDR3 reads CATGASSYNEQFF. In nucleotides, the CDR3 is TGTGCTACGGGGGCCAGCTCCTACAATGAGCAGTTCTTC.